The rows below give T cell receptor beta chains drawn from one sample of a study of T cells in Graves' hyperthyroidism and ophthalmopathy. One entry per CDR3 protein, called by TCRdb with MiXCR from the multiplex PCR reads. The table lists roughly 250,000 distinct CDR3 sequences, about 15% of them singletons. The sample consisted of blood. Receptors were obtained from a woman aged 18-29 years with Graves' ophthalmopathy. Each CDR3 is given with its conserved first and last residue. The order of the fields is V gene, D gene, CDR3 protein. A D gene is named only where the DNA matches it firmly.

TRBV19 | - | CASSRQVPGQPQHF
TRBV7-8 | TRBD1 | CASSLSGTGAGYTF
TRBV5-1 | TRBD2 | CASSAGTSGRPVNEQFF
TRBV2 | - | CASQKGEGTYGYTF
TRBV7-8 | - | CASSEGVTGELFF
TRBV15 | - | CATSRGVDYEQYF
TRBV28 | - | CASRPGRVTGELFF
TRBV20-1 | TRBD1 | CSARDGTGGYTF
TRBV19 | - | CASSPTSSGTDTQYF
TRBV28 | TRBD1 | CASSSGTGGGGYGYTF
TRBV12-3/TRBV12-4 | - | CASSLYGEKLFF
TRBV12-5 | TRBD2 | CASGLLTGVLAGLVTGELFF
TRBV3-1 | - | CASSQVSGYEQYF
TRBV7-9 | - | CASSLAPTVPAYEQYF